The rows below give T cell receptor beta chains drawn from one sample of a study of early T cells in non-severe SARS-CoV-2 infection. One entry per CDR3 protein results from TCRdb running MiXCR on the 5' RACE reads. The repertoire includes some 71,000 distinct CDR3 sequences, roughly 9.5% of them detected once, and under 6.5% sits in the top ten. The sample taken for sequencing was whole blood. These receptors were collected from an adult who was a healthcare worker with PCR-confirmed SARS-CoV-2 infection or an uninfected control (not recorded which). The CDR3 runs from the conserved cysteine through the conserved F or W. The D gene is left open where the match is weak. A clone size is listed for some rows: how often the clone was seen (once, few, many), or a class if it is expanded.

abundance: many
d_gene: .
j_gene: TRBJ2-1
v_gene: TRBV7-9
CDR3nt: TGTGCCTCCTCCGGGACTGCGAGCTCCTACAATGAGCAGTTCTTC
CDR3aa: CASSGTASSYNEQFF

abundance: few
d_gene: .
j_gene: TRBJ1-1
v_gene: TRBV15
CDR3nt: TGTGCCACCGGTCGAGACGTGAACACTGAAGCTTTCTTT
CDR3aa: CATGRDVNTEAFF

abundance: .
d_gene: .
j_gene: TRBJ1-2
v_gene: TRBV12-3/TRBV12-4
CDR3nt: TGTGCCAGCAGTTTATTGGCAGGCTCACTTCGGGGCTACACCTTC
CDR3aa: CASSLLAGSLRGYTF

abundance: .
d_gene: .
j_gene: TRBJ2-6
v_gene: TRBV6-1
CDR3nt: TGTGCCAGCAGTGCCTTCTCTGATTCTGGGGCCAACGTCCTGACTTTC
CDR3aa: CASSAFSDSGANVLTF

abundance: many
d_gene: .
j_gene: TRBJ2-7
v_gene: TRBV24-1
CDR3nt: TGTGCCACCAGTGATTTGACCAGGGACGAGCAGTACTTC
CDR3aa: CATSDLTRDEQYF

abundance: .
d_gene: TRBD2
j_gene: TRBJ2-1
v_gene: TRBV10-3
CDR3nt: TGTGCCATCAGTGACCCGGGACTAACCCAGAATGAGCAGTTCTTC
CDR3aa: CAISDPGLTQNEQFF

abundance: .
d_gene: .
j_gene: TRBJ2-1
v_gene: TRBV18
CDR3nt: TGTGCCAGCTCACCACTGGACTATCCGTCTAACAATGAGCAGTTCTTC
CDR3aa: CASSPLDYPSNNEQFF

abundance: many
d_gene: .
j_gene: TRBJ2-5
v_gene: TRBV11-2
CDR3nt: TGTGCCAGCAGCCGGTATAGTCAAGAGACCCAGTACTTC
CDR3aa: CASSRYSQETQYF

abundance: few
d_gene: TRBD2
j_gene: TRBJ2-1
v_gene: TRBV27
CDR3nt: TGTGCCAGCAGTTTCTCTAGCGGGGGTTACAATGAGCAGTTCTTC
CDR3aa: CASSFSSGGYNEQFF

abundance: many
d_gene: TRBD2
j_gene: TRBJ2-3
v_gene: TRBV3-1
CDR3nt: TGTGCCAGCAGCCGGAGACTAGCGGGCAGCACAGATACGCAGTATTTT
CDR3aa: CASSRRLAGSTDTQYF

abundance: .
d_gene: TRBD1
j_gene: TRBJ1-1
v_gene: TRBV5-1
CDR3nt: TGCGCCAGCAGCTTACAGGGACAGGACACTGAAGCTTTCTTT
CDR3aa: CASSLQGQDTEAFF

abundance: .
d_gene: .
j_gene: TRBJ1-2
v_gene: TRBV20-1
CDR3nt: TGCAGTGCTAGAGATGGCGGTTATGGCTACACCTTC
CDR3aa: CSARDGGYGYTF

abundance: many
d_gene: .
j_gene: TRBJ2-3
v_gene: TRBV7-9
CDR3nt: TGTGCCAGCAGCTTAACAGCGATCACAGATACGCAGTATTTT
CDR3aa: CASSLTAITDTQYF

abundance: many
d_gene: TRBD1
j_gene: TRBJ2-1
v_gene: TRBV7-6
CDR3nt: TGTGCCAGCAGCTTAGGGACAGGGTACAATGAGCAGTTCTTC
CDR3aa: CASSLGTGYNEQFF

abundance: many
d_gene: TRBD1
j_gene: TRBJ1-6
v_gene: TRBV2
CDR3nt: TGTGCCAGCAGACCTGAGGAGACAGGGTGGGATAATTCACCCCTCCACTTT
CDR3aa: CASRPEETGWDNSPLHF

abundance: .
d_gene: .
j_gene: TRBJ2-7
v_gene: TRBV5-1
CDR3nt: TGCGCCAGCAGCTTGATCGGGAGTGACGAGCAGTACTTC
CDR3aa: CASSLIGSDEQYF

abundance: .
d_gene: .
j_gene: TRBJ2-3
v_gene: TRBV20-1
CDR3nt: TGCAGTGCGAAATTCACAGATACGCAGTATTTT
CDR3aa: CSAKFTDTQYF

abundance: many
d_gene: TRBD1
j_gene: TRBJ1-1
v_gene: TRBV29-1
CDR3nt: TGCAGCGTGGGGACAGGGGGCTCGGCTTTCTTT
CDR3aa: CSVGTGGSAFF

abundance: few
d_gene: .
j_gene: TRBJ2-1
v_gene: TRBV20-1
CDR3nt: TGCAGTGCTATAAATTTTCGGGGGGCGGGCGAGAATGAGCAGTTCTTC
CDR3aa: CSAINFRGAGENEQFF

abundance: .
d_gene: .
j_gene: TRBJ2-7
v_gene: TRBV20-1
CDR3nt: TGCAGTGCTAGAGACGGGTACGAGCAGTACTTC
CDR3aa: CSARDGYEQYF

abundance: few
d_gene: .
j_gene: TRBJ1-2
v_gene: TRBV7-2
CDR3nt: TGTGCCAGCAGCTTAGAGGGTCGACGAGGCTACACCTTC
CDR3aa: CASSLEGRRGYTF

abundance: few
d_gene: .
j_gene: TRBJ2-3
v_gene: TRBV27
CDR3nt: TGTGCCAGCAGTCCCGTAGCGAGTCTCCTACCACAGGATACGCAGTATTTT
CDR3aa: CASSPVASLLPQDTQYF

abundance: many
d_gene: .
j_gene: TRBJ1-1
v_gene: TRBV5-4
CDR3nt: TGTGCCAGCAGCTTGTCTGGATTAACAGGGACTGAAGCTTTCTTT
CDR3aa: CASSLSGLTGTEAFF

abundance: .
d_gene: .
j_gene: TRBJ2-1
v_gene: TRBV5-5
CDR3nt: TGTGCCAGCAGCTTTGACACAATTGAGAGCTCCTACAATGAGCAGTTCTTC
CDR3aa: CASSFDTIESSYNEQFF